This T cell receptor beta chain was captured in a study of blood T cell repertoires in COVID-19. Study as a whole: The United States, Italy and Spain provided the acute and convalescent COVID-19 samples. PBMCs, B-cell-depleted T cells, or T cells provided the cDNA or gDNA that made up the material.

V was shortened by 5 bases and J by 4 bases, with 9 bases between the two germline ends. The CDR3 has 13 residues. The germline V gene has CDR1 MRHNA and CDR2 SNTAGT. Original methodology: It was from reference gene primer amplification that nucleated cell counts were estimated. Measured with immunoSEQ multiplex PCR; TCRdb has only the in-frame clones, and not every one. The V and J calls and clone size are taken from that table; D and trimming were inferred from the DNA. Among about 73,000 clones listed, approximately 89% were seen once. Sequenced: peripheral blood. This TCR came from an older man with acute or convalescent COVID-19. This sequence joins TRBV6-4 and TRBJ1-5; D possibly corresponds to TRBD1 (6 bases). CDR3 nucleotide sequence: TGTGCCAGCAGTCCCCAGGGGAATCAGCCCCAGCATTTT. Translating gives CASSPQGNQPQHF.